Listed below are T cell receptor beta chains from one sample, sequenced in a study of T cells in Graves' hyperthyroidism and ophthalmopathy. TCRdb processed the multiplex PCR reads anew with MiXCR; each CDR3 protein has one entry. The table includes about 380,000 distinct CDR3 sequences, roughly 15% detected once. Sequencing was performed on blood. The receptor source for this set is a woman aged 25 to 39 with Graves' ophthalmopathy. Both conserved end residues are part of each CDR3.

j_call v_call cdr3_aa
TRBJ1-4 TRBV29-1 CSAWGASGEKLFF
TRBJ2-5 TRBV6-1 CASQTGGRIETQYF
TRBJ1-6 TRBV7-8 CASSAGWVQGSSPLHF
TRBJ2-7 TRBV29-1 CSGYLSSYEQYF
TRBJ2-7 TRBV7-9 CASSLERGEQYF
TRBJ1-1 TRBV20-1 CSAKAPKRNTEAFF
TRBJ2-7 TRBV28 CASTETGDKQYF
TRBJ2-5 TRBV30 CAWSRLAQETQYF
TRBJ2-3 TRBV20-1 CSAFKGVLTDTQYF
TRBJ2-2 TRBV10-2 CASSEYRAGELFF
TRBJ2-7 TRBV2 CASVNGYEQYF
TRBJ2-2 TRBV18 CASSPPFHGELFF